The 14 T cell receptor beta chains below all came from one sample that was sequenced in a study of CD8+ T cells in alopecia areata. After isolation, RNA underwent reverse transcription to generate cDNA as the sequencing template. Profiling relied on immunoSEQ multiplex PCR, and the TCRdb table lists in-frame clones only, not all of them. The data contain about 110,000 clones, 55% to 60% of them singletons. The specimen sequenced was NKG2D-low CD8+ T cells sorted from blood. The receptors were gathered from a human donor with alopecia areata.

V gene TRBV4-1 combines with J gene TRBJ2-7, with a tentative D call TRBD2 (6 bases). V shed 1 base and J shed 0 bases, with 10 bases lying between them. This CDR3 has 15 residues. CDR1 MGHRA and CDR2 YSYEKL come from the germline V gene. CDR3 sequence: CASSQVGGLSYEQYF. The CDR3 DNA reads TGCGCCAGCAGCCAAGTCGGGGGACTCTCCTACGAGCAGTACTTC.

V gene TRBV2 combines with J gene TRBJ2-5, with TRBD1 matching over 8 bases. Trimming took 7 bases from V and 2 from J; bases not matched to a gene: 6. The germline V gene encodes CDR1 SNHLY and CDR2 FYNNEI. The CDR3 totals 14 residues. The CDR3 region has the DNA TGTGCCAGCATTCCACGGACAGGGCAAGAGACCCAGTACTTC. Translation: CASIPRTGQETQYF. Full variable domain (rest looked up from reference TRBV2 and TRBJ2-5): EPEVTQTPSHQVTQMGQEVILRCVPISNHLYFYWYRQILGQKVEFLVSFYNNEISEKSEIFDDQFSVERPDGSNFTLKIRSTKLEDSAMYFCASIPRTGQETQYFGPGTRLLVL.

This clone was counted between two and nine times. The chain has TRBV27 and TRBJ2-1; 8 bases match TRBD2. Germline V lookup: CDR1 MNHEY, CDR2 SMNVEV (reference sequence). Losses at the gene ends were 7 bases for V and 3 bases for J; bases not matched to a gene: 5. The CDR3 sequence is 14 residues long. The CDR3 loop is CASTPGRGYNEQFF. The DNA of the CDR3 is TGTGCCAGCACCCCCGGGAGGGGCTACAATGAGCAGTTCTTC.

The V and J genes are TRBV27 and TRBJ2-3; tentative D call: TRBD1 (6 bases). This CDR3 spans 15 amino acids. The ends were cut back, 1 base at V and 6 bases at J, with 14 bases in the middle. Germline CDR1 and CDR2: MNHEY and SMNVEV (reference sequence). CDR3 DNA sequence: TGTGCCAGCAGTTTATGGGGGCCTAGAGGGGATACGCAGTATTTT. Translated: CASSLWGPRGDTQYF.

This rearrangement joins TRBV6-5 to TRBJ1-2, with a weak D call TRBD1 (6 bases). This CDR3 spans 13 amino acids. The germline V gene encodes CDR1 MNHEY and CDR2 SVGAGI. V lost 7 bases and J lost 2, with 11 bases in between. In nucleotides, the CDR3 is TGTGCCAGCAAACAGGGTTGGAACTATGGCTACACCTTC. Translated: CASKQGWNYGYTF.

This clone appeared a single time. The chain couples TRBV4-1 to TRBJ2-1; D is undetermined. Per germline, CDR1 MGHRA and CDR2 YSYEKL. The CDR3 contains 16 residues. V lost 0 bases to trimming and J lost 2 bases, with 11 bases between them. CDR3 DNA sequence: TGCGCCAGCAGCCAAGATGGGTCACAAACCTACAATGAGCAGTTCTTC. It is translated as CASSQDGSQTYNEQFF.

The rearrangement uses TRBV7-9 and TRBJ2-7; weak D call: TRBD2 (6 bases). Germline V gene data show CDR1 as SEHNR and CDR2 as FQNEAQ (reference sequence). This CDR3 spans 13 amino acids. V was clipped by 8 bases and J by 1 base, with 12 bases between them. CDR3 sequence: CASSGGGSYEQYF. The CDR3 DNA follows: TGTGCCAGCTCCGGAGGAGGGTCCTACGAGCAGTACTTC. Full variable domain (outside the CDR3, taken from reference TRBV7-9 and TRBJ2-7): DTGVSQNPRHKITKRGQNVTFRCDPISEHNRLYWYRQTLGQGPEFLTYFQNEAQLEKSRLLSDRFSAERPKGSFSTLEIQRTEQGDSAMYLCASSGGGSYEQYFGPGTRLTVT.

This clone was found a few times. This sequence joins TRBV19 and TRBJ2-1; D assignment may be TRBD1 or TRBD2 (5 bases each). The CDR3 covers 17 residues. Germline V gene sequence: CDR1 LNHDA, CDR2 SQIVND (reference sequence). Trimming stripped 3 bases from V and 0 bases from J, with 15 bases between. The CDR3 DNA follows: TGTGCCAGTAGTATGCTTCGGGGACCTAGCTCCTACAATGAGCAGTTCTTC. The encoded protein is CASSMLRGPSSYNEQFF.

V gene TRBV7-8 combines with J gene TRBJ1-6; no definite D call. V lost 1 base, J lost 7 bases, and 8 bases lay in between. The CDR3 totals 14 residues. CDR1 and CDR2 (germline): SGHVS, FQNEAQ. CDR3 DNA sequence: TGTGCCAGCAGCTTAGATTCTTGGAATTCACCCCTCCACTTT. It translates to CASSLDSWNSPLHF.

The J gene is TRBJ2-1, the V gene TRBV7-3, with a weak D call TRBD1 (6 bases). V was trimmed by 6 bases and J by 2 bases, leaving 14 bases between them. The CDR3 contains 15 residues. CDR1 SGHTA and CDR2 FQGTGA come from the germline V gene. Written as DNA, the CDR3 is TGTGCCAGCAGTCACCAAGACAGGCCCTACAATGAGCAGTTCTTC. Amino acid sequence: CASSHQDRPYNEQFF.

The chain joins TRBV7-9 to TRBJ2-1, with D maybe TRBD1 (5 bases). CDR3 size: 12 residues. Trimming took off 0 bases at V and 9 bases at J, with 6 bases between the two ends. Germline V lookup: CDR1 SEHNR, CDR2 FQNEAQ (reference sequence). CDR3 sequence (DNA): TGTGCCAGCAGCTTAGCAAGGGGTGAGCAGTTCTTC. This encodes CASSLARGEQFF.

V and J are TRBV27 and TRBJ2-1, with unresolved D. Trimming took off 6 bases at V and 0 bases at J, with 9 bases between the two ends. The CDR3 extends over 14 amino acids. Germline V CDR1 and CDR2: MNHEY, SMNVEV (reference sequence). CDR3 residues: CASRKAVSYNEQFF. CDR3 nucleotides: TGTGCCAGCAGAAAGGCGGTCTCCTACAATGAGCAGTTCTTC.

The chain carries TRBV2 and TRBJ1-2; D possibly corresponds to TRBD1 (5 bases). CDR1 and CDR2 (germline): SNHLY, FYNNEI. This CDR3 is 14 amino acids long. V was clipped by 7 bases and J by 4 bases, with 16 bases between them. The CDR3: CASKDSGQGYGYTF. As DNA, the CDR3 is TGTGCCAGCAAAGACAGCGGGCAGGGCTATGGCTACACCTTC.

This chain joins TRBV6-4 and TRBJ2-1, with 11 nucleotides matching TRBD2. J lost 8 bases, V lost 8 bases, and 11 bases had no gene match. The CDR3 extends over 15 amino acids. Germline V gene lookup returns CDR1 MRHNA and CDR2 SNTAGT. The CDR3, as DNA: TGTGCCAGCTCGGGGGGGACTAGCGGCACGGATGAGCAGTTCTTC. Protein product: CASSGGTSGTDEQFF.